This T cell receptor beta chain comes out of a study of human T cells and chemical hapten exposure (dated by TCRdb to the early 2020s). Describing the broader study: Libraries were combined into a pool for sequencing, and differences in TCR yield between samples came mainly from small differences in library volumes within the pool. This study followed changes in the peripheral blood TCR repertoire in vivo during primary and secondary sensitization of alopecia patients to the hapten diphenylcyclopropenone (DPC). Both TCR alpha and TCR beta chains were sequenced from each blood RNA sample.

The time point label, read with the paper, signifies: healthy volunteer bleed at 2 weeks. Total RNA was extracted from unfractionated whole blood that had been collected in Tempus Blood RNA tubes. Five or six healthy volunteers served as TCR sequencing controls and were bled at day 0, 2 weeks and 6 weeks. The investigation overall reported the following: After repeated subsampling, changes were observed in the strength of the expansion versus patch-test correlation and in the threshold at which the correlation became significant. DPC sensitization did not change the number of TCRs with a frequency above 1 in 1000, and there was no evidence of changes in global repertoire structure.

Libraries were made using RACE. The sequencer was a NextSeq 500. Library preparation attached unique molecular identifiers to individual cDNA molecules for quantitative, reproducible TCR counting. On the authors' methods: The median number of TCRs per sample was 95,638, ranging from 23,224 to 690,600. The Decombinator software suite was used to annotate V, J and CDR3 in the TCR reads. For the PS versus PT1 abundance plots, all samples were subsampled to the same number of TCRs (28,000). Expanded TCRs were defined as absent before sensitization and observed at least eight times at the 2-week time point. The public reads were reprocessed in TCRdb via fastp at Q25 and MiXCR, keeping in-frame beta chains. Under each unique CDR3 protein, matching rows form one entry showing the most common genes and DNA. The V and J calls shown here were made by TCRdb, not taken from the authors' results. The sample has 100,000 to 150,000 distinct CDR3 sequences on record, approximately 10% of them singletons. The ten largest clones add up to roughly 1.6% of the sample.

Comment on this clonotype: No cognate antigen has been identified for it. No base-level quality is on record; no much larger clone is a single base apart.

According to the germline V gene, CDR1 reads MGHRA and CDR2 reads YSYEKL. V is pruned by 0 bases and J by 7 bases, leaving 7 bases of the junction without a gene match. The CDR3 sequence holds 16 residues, the cysteine and phenylalanine included. The kept DNA is CDR3 alone, 48 bases in frame from the first base. The rearrangement combines TRBV4-1 with TRBJ2-1; 9 of the junction bases match TRBD2. The clonotype originates from a male donor in good health. Some clones in this sample may be carry-over from other donors' samples. The sequenced sample consisted of whole blood. CDR3 reads: CASSQETREGWNEQFF. The nucleotide sequence is TGCGCCAGCAGCCAAGAGACGCGGGAGGGGTGGAATGAGCAGTTCTTC.